These 10 T cell receptor beta chains share one sample of origin, sequenced in a study of shared clonotypes between healthy human individuals. CD45RO negativity and positive selection for CCR7 defined naive CD8 cells, a population that excluded terminally differentiated effector memory CD45RA+ cells. The protocol was immunoSEQ multiplex PCR, while the TCRdb copy is restricted to in-frame clones and leaves out a portion. The table has more than 2 million clones, about 95% seen once. Input material: naive CD8+ T cells sorted from blood. All receptors derive from a man between 18 and 35 years old in good health.

The gene calls are TRBV29-1 and TRBJ1-2; D may be TRBD1 (5 bases). V dropped 5 bases and J dropped 1 base, with 11 bases sitting between them. This CDR3 has 13 amino acids. Germline V gene sequence: CDR1 SQVTM, CDR2 ANQGSEA. CDR3 sequence reads: CSVSARDNYGYTF. As DNA, the CDR3 is TGCAGCGTTTCGGCCAGGGATAACTATGGCTACACCTTC.

V and J are TRBV5-6 and TRBJ2-7; TRBD2 is a possible D gene (6 bases). The V and J ends lost 3 bases and 0 bases respectively, with 13 bases between them. The CDR3 covers 15 residues. Germline CDR1 is SGHDT and CDR2 is YYEEEE. The CDR3 DNA reads TGTGCCAGCAGCTCCTGGGACTTTTCCTCCTACGAGCAGTACTTC. Translated: CASSSWDFSSYEQYF.

The V and J genes are TRBV27 and TRBJ2-7, with D perhaps TRBD1 or TRBD2 (5 bases each). Germline V gives CDR1 MNHEY, CDR2 SMNVEV (reference sequence). The V and J ends lost 6 bases and 3 bases respectively, with 21 bases between them. The CDR3 is made up of 16 amino acids. The CDR3: CASSQGPPDEGYEQYF. CDR3 nucleotides: TGTGCCAGCAGCCAGGGACCACCTGATGAGGGCTACGAGCAGTACTTC.

In the case of this clone: The sample contains more than one DNA sequence encoding this CDR3. This chain connects TRBV27 to TRBJ1-3; D is uncertain. Germline lookup yields CDR1 MNHEY and CDR2 SMNVEV (reference sequence). The CDR3 extends over 12 amino acids. V was shortened by 8 bases and J by 0 bases, with 5 bases between the two germline ends. CDR3 coding DNA: TGTGCCAGCGGGAGCTCTGGAAACACCATATATTTT. It yields the protein CASGSSGNTIYF.

The chain couples TRBV19 to TRBJ2-7; 11 positions match TRBD1. From germline, CDR1 is LNHDA and CDR2 SQIVND (reference sequence). J was trimmed by 7 bases and V by 6 bases; bases with no gene match: 5. CDR3 length: 13 residues. CDR3 in DNA: TGTGCCAGTAGCCGGGACAGGGGGATTGAGCAGTACTTC. Encoded protein: CASSRDRGIEQYF.

The chain uses TRBV30 and TRBJ1-2, with 8 bases identical to TRBD1. Germline loops: CDR1 GTSNPN, CDR2 SVGIG (reference sequence). The CDR3 is 13 amino acids. Trimming took 2 bases from V and 8 from J; bases not matched to a gene: 7. CDR3 sequence: CAWSTQTGAGYTF. CDR3 nucleotides: TGTGCCTGGAGTACACAGACAGGGGCAGGCTACACCTTC.

On this clone itself: This sample includes further DNA sequences coding for the same CDR3. The V gene is TRBV9, the J gene TRBJ2-3; perhaps D is TRBD1 or TRBD2 (5 bases each). The CDR3 runs 14 residues. Per germline, CDR1 SGDLS and CDR2 YYNGEE. With 0 bases removed from V and 6 bases from J, the gap between germline ends came to 11 bases. CDR3 region: CASSVAGPGDTQYF. CDR3 nucleotides: TGTGCCAGCAGCGTAGCGGGGCCCGGCGATACGCAGTATTTT.

The CDR3 DNA sequence: TGTGCCAGCAGCTTAATTGTAGGTCCCATGCCAGATACGCAGTATTTT. Translation gives CASSLIVGPMPDTQYF. V gene TRBV7-9 combines with J gene TRBJ2-3; the D is unclear. CDR3 length: 16 residues. The germline CDR1 and CDR2 sequences are SEHNR and FQNEAQ (reference sequence). V dropped 2 bases and J dropped 4 bases, with 16 bases sitting between them.

V usage is TRBV28 and J usage is TRBJ2-7; no clear D gene. The CDR3 length is 17 residues. Trimming shortened V by 1 base and J by 5 bases, and 21 bases separated the two germline ends. CDR1 is MDHEN, CDR2 SYDVKM, per germline. CDR3 region: CASSLSLGSEYGDEQYF. The CDR3 DNA reads TGTGCCAGCAGTTTATCCCTAGGCAGCGAGTATGGGGACGAGCAGTACTTC.

This chain uses TRBV13 with TRBJ2-3; either TRBD1 or TRBD2 may fit D (6 bases each). Germline lookup yields CDR1 PRHDT and CDR2 FYEKMQ (reference sequence). V lost 4 bases and J lost 3, with 14 bases in between. CDR3 length: 15 amino acids. CDR3 coding DNA: TGTGCCAGCAGCTACCGAGGGGGGACTACAGATACGCAGTATTTT. Its translation: CASSYRGGTTDTQYF.